A selection of T cell receptor beta chains follows, all from one sample in a study of T cell repertoires in cytomegalovirus infection. MiXCR, applied by TCRdb to the reads, yields one record per CDR3 protein. This sample carries approximately 400,000 distinct CDR3 sequences, under 40% of them seen once, and the ten largest clones take about 13%. The material sequenced was PBMCs. The receptors come from a human donor in good health (CMV status not recorded). Some clones in this sample may be carry-over from other donors' samples. CDR3s include the opening cysteine and the closing phenylalanine or tryptophan. The order of the fields is J gene, D gene, V gene, clone size, CDR3 protein, CDR3 DNA. The D gene is left open where the match is weak. For some rows the clone size is stated as once, few or many, or as a class when expanded; others skip it.

J gene: TRBJ1-1
D gene: TRBD1
V gene: TRBV28
clone size: few
CDR3 protein: CASRLSRLTGVDTEAFF
CDR3 DNA: TGTGCCAGCAGATTATCCCGGCTCACAGGGGTCGACACTGAAGCTTTCTTT

J gene: TRBJ1-1
D gene: .
V gene: TRBV10-3
clone size: many
CDR3 protein: CAISGRNTEAFF
CDR3 DNA: TGTGCCATCAGTGGCAGGAACACTGAAGCTTTCTTT

J gene: TRBJ1-2
D gene: .
V gene: TRBV2
clone size: few
CDR3 protein: CASSEALLQVNYGYTF
CDR3 DNA: TGTGCCAGCAGTGAAGCGCTTCTACAAGTTAACTATGGCTACACCTTC

J gene: TRBJ2-5
D gene: .
V gene: TRBV7-3
clone size: .
CDR3 protein: CASSFGVQETQYF
CDR3 DNA: TGTGCCAGCAGCTTCGGAGTACAAGAGACCCAGTACTTC

J gene: TRBJ1-4
D gene: .
V gene: TRBV27
clone size: few
CDR3 protein: CASSPTGLLTNEKLFF
CDR3 DNA: TGTGCCAGCAGCCCCACAGGGCTTCTAACTAATGAAAAACTGTTTTTT

J gene: TRBJ2-7
D gene: .
V gene: TRBV11-2
clone size: few
CDR3 protein: CASNTPQGSYEQYF
CDR3 DNA: TGTGCCAGCAATACCCCCCAGGGATCCTACGAGCAGTACTTC

J gene: TRBJ1-4
D gene: .
V gene: TRBV19
clone size: .
CDR3 protein: CDISSSADEKLFF
CDR3 DNA: TGTGACATTAGTAGCAGTGCGGATGAAAAACTGTTTTTT

J gene: TRBJ1-2
D gene: .
V gene: TRBV5-4
clone size: once
CDR3 protein: CASSLAGWTTSRSFGYTF
CDR3 DNA: TGTGCCAGCAGCTTGGCTGGATGGACGACCTCTCGAAGTTTTGGCTACACCTTC

J gene: TRBJ1-4
D gene: .
V gene: TRBV2
clone size: many
CDR3 protein: CASSLSTSNEKLFF
CDR3 DNA: TGTGCCAGCAGTCTAAGTACGAGCAATGAAAAACTGTTTTTT

J gene: TRBJ1-5
D gene: TRBD1
V gene: TRBV6-2/TRBV6-3
clone size: .
CDR3 protein: CASSYSRRDRISSNQPQHF
CDR3 DNA: TGTGCCAGCAGTTACTCGAGGCGGGACAGGATTTCTAGCAATCAGCCCCAGCATTTT

J gene: TRBJ2-1
D gene: TRBD1
V gene: TRBV11-2
clone size: .
CDR3 protein: CASSLGTGYDQFF
CDR3 DNA: TGTGCCAGCAGCTTAGGGACAGGCTATGATCAGTTCTTC

J gene: TRBJ1-2
D gene: .
V gene: TRBV2
clone size: .
CDR3 protein: CASSEWQGLNGYTF
CDR3 DNA: TGTGCCAGCAGTGAATGGCAGGGCCTCAATGGCTACACCTTC

J gene: TRBJ1-5
D gene: TRBD1
V gene: TRBV20-1
clone size: few
CDR3 protein: CSARGEGQYNQPQHF
CDR3 DNA: TGCAGTGCTAGGGGGGAGGGACAGTACAATCAGCCCCAGCATTTT

J gene: TRBJ2-5
D gene: TRBD1
V gene: TRBV20-1
clone size: .
CDR3 protein: CSASGDRGLYQETQYF
CDR3 DNA: TGCAGTGCTAGCGGGGACAGGGGCCTGTACCAAGAGACCCAGTACTTC

J gene: TRBJ2-1
D gene: TRBD1
V gene: TRBV7-3
clone size: .
CDR3 protein: CASSAAGGPDYNEQFF
CDR3 DNA: TGTGCCAGCAGCGCGGCAGGGGGCCCGGATTACAATGAGCAGTTCTTC

J gene: TRBJ1-1
D gene: .
V gene: TRBV18
clone size: .
CDR3 protein: CASSPTPGVSPEGTEAFF
CDR3 DNA: TGTGCCAGCTCACCAACCCCGGGAGTTTCCCCAGAGGGCACTGAAGCTTTCTTT

J gene: TRBJ1-5
D gene: .
V gene: TRBV4-1
clone size: few
CDR3 protein: CASSQGYSGRQPQHF
CDR3 DNA: TGCGCCAGCAGCCAAGGGTATTCGGGAAGACAGCCCCAGCATTTT

J gene: TRBJ1-5
D gene: .
V gene: TRBV27
clone size: few
CDR3 protein: CASSLWGGSNQPQHF
CDR3 DNA: TGTGCCAGCAGTTTGTGGGGTGGGAGCAATCAGCCCCAGCATTTT

J gene: TRBJ1-2
D gene: TRBD1
V gene: TRBV20-1
clone size: .
CDR3 protein: CSARQDRGDLYGYTF
CDR3 DNA: TGCAGTGCTAGACAAGACAGGGGGGACCTCTATGGCTACACCTTC

J gene: TRBJ2-6
D gene: .
V gene: TRBV24-1
clone size: .
CDR3 protein: CATGPGGANVLTF
CDR3 DNA: TGTGCCACCGGTCCGGGGGGGGCCAACGTCCTGACTTTC

J gene: TRBJ1-2
D gene: TRBD1
V gene: TRBV2
clone size: .
CDR3 protein: CASSLRQGIRGYAF
CDR3 DNA: TGTGCCAGCAGTTTAAGACAGGGCATTCGCGGCTACGCCTTC

J gene: TRBJ2-7
D gene: .
V gene: TRBV7-6
clone size: .
CDR3 protein: CASSFGSHSEQYF
CDR3 DNA: TGTGCCAGCAGCTTTGGCTCCCACAGCGAGCAGTACTTC

J gene: TRBJ2-1
D gene: .
V gene: TRBV5-1
clone size: .
CDR3 protein: CASSVDRYSYNEQFF
CDR3 DNA: TGCGCCAGCAGCGTGGACCGATACTCCTACAATGAGCAGTTCTTC

J gene: TRBJ2-6
D gene: .
V gene: TRBV2
clone size: .
CDR3 protein: CASSRGAGANVLTF
CDR3 DNA: TGTGCCAGCAGCAGGGGAGCTGGGGCCAACGTCCTGACTTTC

J gene: TRBJ2-1
D gene: TRBD1
V gene: TRBV2
clone size: few
CDR3 protein: CASRWTGSTEQFF
CDR3 DNA: TGTGCCAGCAGATGGACAGGGTCGACTGAGCAGTTCTTC

J gene: TRBJ2-3
D gene: .
V gene: TRBV7-2
clone size: many
CDR3 protein: CASSLVPVRTDTQYF
CDR3 DNA: TGTGCCAGCAGCTTAGTTCCCGTCCGCACAGATACGCAGTATTTT

J gene: TRBJ1-1
D gene: .
V gene: TRBV29-1
clone size: .
CDR3 protein: CSVSRQSTEAFF
CDR3 DNA: TGCAGCGTTAGCCGACAGTCCACTGAAGCTTTCTTT

J gene: TRBJ1-2
D gene: .
V gene: TRBV7-6
clone size: .
CDR3 protein: CASSLAQGQANYGYTF
CDR3 DNA: TGTGCCAGCAGCTTAGCCCAGGGTCAAGCTAACTATGGCTACACCTTC

J gene: TRBJ1-1
D gene: .
V gene: TRBV12-5
clone size: many
CDR3 protein: CASGLDQDLMNTEAFF
CDR3 DNA: TGTGCTAGTGGTTTGGACCAGGACCTCATGAACACTGAAGCTTTCTTT

J gene: TRBJ1-5
D gene: .
V gene: TRBV7-9
clone size: .
CDR3 protein: CASSLGPGANGNQPQHF
CDR3 DNA: TGTGCCAGCAGCTTAGGCCCGGGGGCGAACGGCAATCAGCCCCAGCATTTT

J gene: TRBJ1-4
D gene: .
V gene: TRBV7-6
clone size: many
CDR3 protein: CASSPDIRNEKLFF
CDR3 DNA: TGTGCCAGCAGCCCTGACATTAGAAATGAAAAACTGTTTTTT

J gene: TRBJ2-2
D gene: TRBD2
V gene: TRBV6-2/TRBV6-3
clone size: few
CDR3 protein: CASSYGRSGGNTGELFF
CDR3 DNA: TGTGCCAGCAGTTACGGTCGCAGCGGGGGTAACACCGGGGAGCTGTTTTTT

J gene: TRBJ2-5
D gene: .
V gene: TRBV12-3/TRBV12-4
clone size: .
CDR3 protein: CATRPGGGQETQYF
CDR3 DNA: TGTGCCACCCGTCCCGGAGGGGGGCAAGAGACCCAGTACTTC

J gene: TRBJ1-3
D gene: TRBD1
V gene: TRBV7-9
clone size: many
CDR3 protein: CASSEWGRGASGNTIYF
CDR3 DNA: TGTGCCAGCAGCGAGTGGGGCAGGGGGGCTTCTGGAAACACCATATATTTT